The 19 T cell receptor beta chains reported below all come from one sample, sequenced in a study of T cell responses to AZD1222 COVID-19 vaccine. Generated by immunoSEQ multiplex PCR, the TCRdb table keeps only in-frame clones and is missing some. This table holds about 160,000 clones, roughly nine tenths found once. The sample in question was peripheral blood, obtained on day 0 of AZD1222 vaccination. Receptors were obtained from an adult in good health.

V usage is TRBV28 and J usage is TRBJ1-1, with D unclear. The CDR3 contains 13 residues. The germline V gene has CDR1 MDHEN and CDR2 SYDVKM. V lost 7 bases to trimming and J lost 0 bases, with 9 bases between them. CDR3 loop: CASTSFMNTEAFF. As DNA, the CDR3 is TGTGCCAGCACCTCCTTCATGAACACTGAAGCTTTCTTT. The variable domain in full, with the rest retrieved from reference TRBV28 and TRBJ1-1, is DVKVTQSSRYLVKRTGEKVFLECVQDMDHENMFWYRQDPGLGLRLIYFSYDVKMKEKGDIPEGYSVSREKKERFSLILESASTNQTSMYLCASTSFMNTEAFFGQGTRLTVV.

J is TRBJ2-7 and V is TRBV28, with D perhaps matching TRBD1 (5 bases). This CDR3 is built from 14 residues. The ends were cut back, 4 bases at V and 0 bases at J, with 10 bases in the middle. From germline, CDR1 is MDHEN and CDR2 SYDVKM. This CDR3 is CASSWGSSSYEQYF. The DNA for the CDR3 is TGTGCCAGCAGTTGGGGCAGTAGCTCCTACGAGCAGTACTTC.

The chain is built from TRBV10-1 and TRBJ2-5, with 11 bases that match TRBD1. CDR1 and CDR2 (germline): WNHNN, SYGVQD (reference sequence). J gave up 1 base and V 0 bases, and 1 base lay outside the gene matches. This CDR3 spans 16 amino acids. The CDR3 is CASSESGQGAQETQYF. DNA of the CDR3: TGCGCCAGCAGTGAGTCCGGACAGGGGGCCCAAGAGACCCAGTACTTC.

J is TRBJ2-1 and V is TRBV27, with D uncertain. Germline values: CDR1 MNHEY, CDR2 SMNVEV (reference sequence). The V and J ends lost 6 bases and 0 bases respectively, with 18 bases between them. The CDR3 runs 17 residues. The CDR3 region is CASSSPRSRSSYNEQFF. CDR3 in DNA: TGTGCCAGCAGCTCCCCCCGAAGCCGGAGCTCCTACAATGAGCAGTTCTTC.

The chain uses TRBV27 and TRBJ2-7; D gene ambiguous. This CDR3 is built from 13 residues. CDR1 MNHEY and CDR2 SMNVEV come from the germline V gene (reference sequence). The V end lost 6 bases, the J end lost 1 base, and 10 bases lay between the germline ends. The CDR3 DNA reads TGTGCCAGCAGCCTCACAGTTTCCTACGAGCAGTACTTC. Protein product: CASSLTVSYEQYF.

The rearrangement uses TRBV19 and TRBJ1-1; D gene unclear. This CDR3 region has 13 residues. Germline V gene sequence: CDR1 LNHDA, CDR2 SQIVND (reference sequence). V lost 3 bases, J lost 1 base, and 6 bases lay in between. This chain's CDR3 is CASSILKNTEAFF. CDR3 nucleotides: TGTGCCAGTAGTATTTTGAAGAACACTGAAGCTTTCTTT.

The genes are TRBV2 and TRBJ2-1; tentative D call: TRBD2 (6 bases). Germline V gene lookup returns CDR1 SNHLY and CDR2 FYNNEI. The CDR3 runs to 17 residues. V was clipped by 4 bases and J by 2 bases, with 18 bases between them. The CDR3 sequence: CASSGDKEGRTYNEQFF. DNA of the CDR3: TGTGCCAGCAGTGGGGATAAGGAGGGGAGGACCTACAATGAGCAGTTCTTC.

CDR3 residues: CASSLRSGASTDTQYF. The CDR3 DNA reads TGTGCCAGCAGCTTACGGAGCGGGGCAAGCACAGATACGCAGTATTTT. The chain joins TRBV7-2 to TRBJ2-3; TRBD2 aligns across 7 bases. CDR1 is SGHTA, CDR2 FQGNSA, per germline. The CDR3 loop spans 16 amino acids. V lost 2 bases and J lost 0; bases outside the gene matches: 5.

The genes are TRBV25-1 and TRBJ1-1, with unresolved D. Trimming removed 1 base at V and 7 bases at J, with 7 bases between. CDR3 length: 12 residues. Per germline, CDR1 MGHDK and CDR2 SYGVNS. CDR3 sequence reads: CASSESGVEAFF. The CDR3 region has the DNA TGTGCCAGCAGTGAATCGGGTGTTGAAGCTTTCTTT.

The rearrangement uses TRBV6-5 and TRBJ1-3; unclear D gene. Germline values: CDR1 MNHEY, CDR2 SVGAGI. This CDR3 contains 15 residues. The germline V and J ends were trimmed by 5 bases and 0 bases, with 11 bases remaining between them. CDR3 nucleotide sequence: TGTGCCAGCAGTAGTACGGCTGGCTCTGGAAACACCATATATTTT. Translated, it gives CASSSTAGSGNTIYF.

V gene TRBV27 combines with J gene TRBJ2-7; the D gene is possibly TRBD1 (6 bases). V shed 3 bases and J shed 3 bases, with 12 bases lying between them. Germline assignment: CDR1 MNHEY and CDR2 SMNVEV (reference sequence). The CDR3 is 14 amino acids. The CDR3 coding sequence is TGTGCCAGCAGTTTGGGACAAGGGTTCTACGAGCAGTACTTC. Its protein product is CASSLGQGFYEQYF.

This chain uses TRBV29-1 with TRBJ1-1; D ambiguous. The germline CDR1 and CDR2 sequences are SQVTM and ANQGSEA. The V end was cut by 3 bases, the J end by 1 base, with 3 bases between. The CDR3 consists of 11 residues. CDR3 protein: CSVDGNTEAFF. The CDR3 DNA follows: TGCAGCGTTGATGGGAACACTGAAGCTTTCTTT. Supplemented by reference TRBV29-1 and TRBJ1-1, the full variable domain reads SAVISQKPSRDICQRGTSLTIQCQVDSQVTMMFWYRQQPGQSLTLIATANQGSEATYESGFVIDKFPISRPNLTFSTLTVSNMSPEDSSIYLCSVDGNTEAFFGQGTRLTVV.

This clone was seen just once. This chain connects TRBV11-3 to TRBJ2-2; D gene uncertain. The CDR3 covers 13 residues. The germline CDR1 and CDR2 sequences are SGHNT and YENEEA. V was clipped by 0 bases and J by 9 bases, with 8 bases between them. The CDR3, as DNA: TGTGCCAGCAGCTTAGATAGTCTCCGGGAGCTGTTTTTT. This encodes CASSLDSLRELFF. The variable domain in full, completed from reference TRBV11-3 and TRBJ2-2, reads EAGVVQSPRYKIIEKKQPVAFWCNPISGHNTLYWYLQNLGQGPELLIRYENEEAVDDSQLPKDRFSAERLKGVDSTLKIQPAELGDSAVYLCASSLDSLRELFFGEGSRLTVL.

The chain couples TRBV19 to TRBJ1-2, with 8 bases that match TRBD1. With V trimmed by 5 bases and J by 6 bases, 11 bases remained unmatched. This CDR3 has 15 residues. Germline CDR1 reads LNHDA; CDR2 reads SQIVND (reference sequence). In DNA, the CDR3 is TGTGCCAGTAGTTTCACAGCCCAGGGGGCAAATGGCTACACCTTC. This sequence encodes CASSFTAQGANGYTF.

The V and J genes are TRBV5-1 and TRBJ2-7; D may be TRBD1 or TRBD2 (5 bases each). The CDR3 runs to 14 residues. The V gene lost 8 bases and the J gene lost 2 bases, with 17 bases spanning the gap. Per germline, CDR1 SGHRS and CDR2 YFSETQ. The CDR3 reads CASGAGPGPYEQYF. CDR3 DNA sequence: TGCGCCAGTGGGGCGGGTCCCGGGCCCTACGAGCAGTACTTC.

The chain couples TRBV27 to TRBJ1-1; a possible D gene is TRBD1 (5 bases). This CDR3 comprises 16 residues. Germline V CDR1 and CDR2: MNHEY, SMNVEV (reference sequence). V was trimmed by 5 bases and J by 1 base, leaving 17 bases between them. This CDR3 is CASSLPVRGKNTEAFF. DNA of the CDR3: TGTGCCAGCAGTCTCCCGGTACGGGGCAAGAACACTGAAGCTTTCTTT.

This clone came up once. The chain combines TRBV19 with TRBJ2-3, with D possibly TRBD1 on 6 matching bases. Germline values: CDR1 LNHDA, CDR2 SQIVND (reference sequence). The CDR3 spans 18 residues. V was cut by 5 bases and J by 1 base, with 22 bases left in between. CDR3 coding DNA: TGTGCCAGTAGTCTCTGGACAGAGTTGACTTATCGCACAGATACGCAGTATTTT. The encoded protein is CASSLWTELTYRTDTQYF.

The chain couples TRBV5-1 to TRBJ2-1; tentatively, D is TRBD1 or TRBD2 (5 bases each). This CDR3 has 15 residues. Trimming took 0 bases from V and 4 from J, leaving 11 bases between them. CDR1 is SGHRS and CDR2 is YFSETQ in the germline V gene. In nucleotides, the CDR3 is TGCGCCAGCAGCTTGGCCGGGACGGCATACAATGAGCAGTTCTTC. It encodes CASSLAGTAYNEQFF.

The sample holds one count of this clone. The V and J genes are TRBV9 and TRBJ1-3; D not resolved. V was pared by 4 bases and J by 4 bases, with 12 bases between. CDR3 size: 14 residues. Germline V gene data show CDR1 as SGDLS and CDR2 as YYNGEE. CDR3 in amino acids: CASSPQMRGNTIYF. The CDR3 DNA reads TGTGCCAGCAGCCCCCAAATGAGGGGAAACACCATATATTTT.